The 25 T cell receptor beta chains below all came from one sample that was sequenced in a study of regulatory T cells in long-lasting Graves disease. Time point reported: newly diagnosed GD, antithyroid drugs for less than 3 months. Generation of the TCR library employed RNA extracted from PBMCs. The TCR beta library used iRepertoire HTBI primers with Arm-PCR amplification of CDR3. TCRdb reprocessed the multiplex PCR reads via MiXCR and lists one record per CDR3 protein. The sample includes roughly 320,000 distinct CDR3 sequences, around 17% of them seen just once. These data also featured in a second study, about T cells in Graves' hyperthyroidism and ophthalmopathy.

Sequenced here: peripheral blood mononuclear cells (PBMCs), sampled at new diagnosis, from a patient treated with antithyroid drugs. These receptors came from a man aged 35 to 55 with Graves disease.

The chain combines TRBV10-3 with TRBJ1-5; D call uncertain. The CDR3 runs to 12 residues. Trimming took off 3 bases at V and 4 bases at J, with 4 bases between the two ends. CDR1 and CDR2 (germline): ENHRY, SYGVKD. The DNA for the CDR3 is TGTGCCATCAGTGAACCGAATCAGCCCCAGCATTTT. This translates into CAISEPNQPQHF.

V gene TRBV20-1 combines with J gene TRBJ2-7, with 9 bases that match TRBD2. The CDR3 contains 15 residues. Trimming cost V 0 bases and J 4 bases; bases outside gene matches: 7. Per germline, CDR1 DFQATT and CDR2 SNEGSKA (reference sequence). CDR3 protein: CSARDGASGTYEQYF. CDR3 DNA: TGCAGTGCTAGAGATGGGGCTAGCGGGACTTACGAGCAGTACTTC.

This clonotype was observed a handful of times. This chain uses TRBV7-3 with TRBJ1-1; D may be TRBD1 (5 bases). Per the germline V gene, CDR1 is SGHTA and CDR2 is FQGTGA. Trimming stripped 2 bases from V and 5 bases from J, with 9 bases between. The CDR3 consists of 13 residues. CDR3: CASSLSRQTEAFF. The CDR3 nucleotides read TGTGCCAGCAGCTTATCCCGACAGACTGAAGCTTTCTTT.

This clonotype was seen ten or more times. The V call is TRBV11-2, the J call TRBJ2-7, with 11 nucleotides matching TRBD1. The V segment lost 5 bases and the J segment 7 bases; nucleotides outside the gene matches: 7. The CDR3 consists of 14 residues. CDR1 and CDR2 (germline): SGHAT, FQNNGV. CDR3 protein: CASSLADRGLEQYF. The DNA for the CDR3 is TGTGCCAGCAGCCTAGCGGACAGGGGGCTTGAGCAGTACTTC.

At least ten counts were recorded for this clonotype. The junction departs from germline at one end; a sequencing error may be responsible. The chain employs TRBV4-2 and TRBJ2-7, with 8 bases fitting TRBD2. The CDR3 extends over 16 amino acids. Germline V lookup: CDR1 LGHNA, CDR2 YNFKEQ. CDR3 sequence: CASSQAVAGSSYEQYF. In nucleotides, the CDR3 is TGCGCCAGCAGCCAAGCGGTAGCGGGGAGCTCCTACGAGCAGTACTTC.

A remark on this clonotype: A far larger clone differs by one base, so this is likely a read error. The chain joins TRBV11-2 to TRBJ2-4; no reliable D call. The end of the DNA fits TRBJ2-1 better, so the J call may be wrong. The CDR3 totals 13 residues. Germline-derived CDR1 and CDR2 are SGHAT and FQNNGV. CDR3 sequence (DNA): TGTGCCAGCAGAGTCGAGTCGACGAATAAGCAGTTCTTC. Encoded protein: CASRVESTNKQFF.

A word on this clonotype: A much larger clone differs by one base, so this may be a read error. This chain uses TRBV5-1 with TRBJ2-5; 10 bases are shared with TRBD2. V lost 1 base, J lost 5 bases, and 8 bases stayed unmatched. CDR1 SGHRS and CDR2 YFSETQ come from the germline V gene. There are 16 residues in the CDR3. CDR3: CASSLTPSGGGETQYF. In nucleotides, the CDR3 is TGCGCCAGCAGCTTGACACCTAGCGGGGGTGGCGAGACCCAGTACTTC.

This clonotype was recorded many times. The rearrangement uses TRBV24-1 and TRBJ2-3; D may correspond to TRBD1 or TRBD2 (5 bases each). The CDR3 has 15 amino acids. Germline V lookup: CDR1 KGHDR, CDR2 SFDVKD. V lost 9 bases and J 4 bases, leaving 19 bases between the germline ends. In nucleotides, the CDR3 is TGTGCCACCCGACAAGGAAGGGACGGCTCAGATACGCAGTATTTT. Amino acid sequence: CATRQGRDGSDTQYF.

This clonotype has a count of ten or more. The chain has TRBV20-1 and TRBJ2-6; tentative D call: TRBD2 (6 bases). CDR1 and CDR2 (germline): DFQATT, SNEGSKA (reference sequence). The CDR3 covers 15 residues. The V and J ends lost 0 bases and 2 bases respectively, with 8 bases between them. CDR3 sequence (DNA): TGCAGTGCTAGAGACCCGGGAGCTGGGGCCAACGTCCTGACTTTC. It codes for CSARDPGAGANVLTF.

This clonotype was found many times. The genes are TRBV7-8 and TRBJ2-7; weak D call: TRBD2 (5 bases). In germline, CDR1 is SGHVS, CDR2 FQNEAQ. V lost 5 bases, J lost 4 bases, and 12 bases lay in between. CDR3 length equals 13 residues. CDR3 sequence (DNA): TGTGCCAGCAGCACCGCGCCGGGGTACGAGCAGTACTTC. Protein sequence: CASSTAPGYEQYF.

This clonotype occurred many times. The chain couples TRBV6-1 to TRBJ2-3; no clear D. The germline V and J ends were trimmed by 1 base and 4 bases, with 3 bases remaining between them. The CDR3 is 12 amino acids. Germline lookup yields CDR1 MNHNS and CDR2 SASEGT. CDR3 DNA: TGTGCCAGCAGTGAAGGGTCAGATACGCAGTATTTT. Its translation is CASSEGSDTQYF.

The chain has TRBV19 and TRBJ2-3; 7 nucleotides line up with TRBD2. With 3 bases clipped from V and 4 bases from J, the junction kept 7 bases outside the gene matches. This CDR3 is built from 15 residues. The V gene's germline CDR1 is LNHDA and CDR2 SQIVND (reference sequence). The CDR3 nucleotides read TGTGCCAGTAGTATCCGGGCCCGGGGGGCAGATACGCAGTATTTT. As protein: CASSIRARGADTQYF.

V gene TRBV11-2 combines with J gene TRBJ2-5, with TRBD1 matching over 9 bases. Germline V gene sequence: CDR1 SGHAT, CDR2 FQNNGV. The V segment lost 6 bases and the J segment 5 bases; nucleotides outside the gene matches: 13. The CDR3 is made up of 16 amino acids. CDR3 residues: CASRTSRDRATETQYF. The CDR3 bases are TGTGCCAGCAGAACCTCCCGGGACAGGGCAACGGAGACCCAGTACTTC.

The table lists this clonotype with many counts. The chain uses TRBV4-3 and TRBJ2-2; no clear D. Looked up from germline, CDR1 is LGHNA and CDR2 is YSLEER. The CDR3 consists of 14 residues. The germline V and J ends were trimmed by 0 bases and 6 bases, with 8 bases remaining between them. The CDR3 is CASSQEGRPGELFF. CDR3 nucleotide sequence: TGCGCCAGCAGCCAAGAAGGTCGGCCCGGGGAGCTGTTTTTT.

This clonotype was detected ten times or more. J is TRBJ2-7 and V is TRBV20-1, with D possibly matching TRBD2 (6 bases). V was trimmed by 3 bases and J by 6 bases, leaving 12 bases between them. There are 12 residues in the CDR3. Germline V gene lookup returns CDR1 DFQATT and CDR2 SNEGSKA (reference sequence). CDR3 bases: TGCAGTGCTAGGGAGGGTTTCGCCGAGCAGTACTTC. It yields the protein CSAREGFAEQYF.

This chain uses TRBV2 with TRBJ2-3; D may be TRBD2 (7 bases). Trimming stripped 4 bases from V and 4 bases from J, with 15 bases between. This CDR3 has 15 residues. Germline values: CDR1 SNHLY, CDR2 FYNNEI. The DNA of the CDR3 is TGTGCCAGCAGTGCCAATCGGGGGGCGGCAGATACGCAGTATTTT. Amino acid sequence: CASSANRGAADTQYF.

This clonotype has at least ten counts. The chain joins TRBV12-3 or TRBV12-4 to TRBJ2-3, with TRBD2 as a possible D gene (5 bases). Trimming removed 7 bases from V and 9 bases from J, with 14 bases in between. The CDR3 spans 12 residues. The CDR3 is CASISDGGTQYF. CDR3 nucleotide sequence: TGTGCCAGCATCTCTGACGGAGGCACGCAGTATTTT.

The V gene is TRBV29-1, the J gene TRBJ1-2, with no clear D. The CDR3 length is 13 residues. V lost 1 base to trimming and J lost 7 bases, with 13 bases between them. Per germline, CDR1 SQVTM and CDR2 ANQGSEA. The CDR3: CSVEGFRGPGYTF. Written as DNA, the CDR3 is TGCAGCGTTGAAGGCTTTAGAGGTCCTGGCTACACCTTC.

This clonotype was picked up a small number of times. The CDR3 DNA is TGTGCCAGCAGCGGAGTACGGGACAGGGTAGCTGAAGCTTTCTTT. Translation gives CASSGVRDRVAEAFF. The rearrangement links TRBV9 to TRBJ1-1; 9 nucleotides agree with TRBD1. CDR3 length: 15 residues. From germline, CDR1 is SGDLS and CDR2 YYNGEE. V lost 3 bases to trimming and J lost 6 bases; unmatched junction nucleotides: 9. Full variable domain (remainder filled in from reference TRBV9 and TRBJ1-1): DSGVTQTPKHLITATGQRVTLRCSPRSGDLSVYWYQQSLDQGLQFLIQYYNGEERAKGNILERFSAQQFPDLHSELNLSSLELGDSALYFCASSGVRDRVAEAFFGQGTRLTVV.

This clonotype was picked up a small number of times. A junction end diverges from the germline sequence, so it may reflect a read error. The chain uses TRBV28 and TRBJ1-2; D gene unclear. Looked up from germline, CDR1 is MDHEN and CDR2 is SYDVKM. This CDR3 has 13 residues. CDR3 sequence: CASSLLGIGGYAF. The CDR3 region has the DNA TGTGCCAGCAGTTTATTGGGAATCGGTGGCTACGCCTTC.

A note on this clonotype: This CDR3 fails to terminate in the conserved phenylalanine or tryptophan, so it likely reflects a read error. The rearrangement uses TRBV2 and TRBJ1-5, with 8 bases that match TRBD1. CDR1 SNHLY and CDR2 FYNNEI come from the germline V gene. The CDR3 length is 18 residues. The J segment lost 2 bases and the V segment lost 3 bases, leaving 12 bases of the junction unmatched. The CDR3 nucleotides are TGTGCCAGCAGTGACGAGCAGGGGGCTTGGTGGGGCAATCAGCCCCAGCATTGT. It codes for CASSDEQGAWWGNQPQHC.

This clonotype was seen at least ten times. The V and J genes are TRBV12-3 or TRBV12-4 and TRBJ1-5; D is ambiguous. The CDR3 spans 14 residues. With 3 bases removed from V and 4 bases from J, the gap between germline ends came to 10 bases. CDR3 sequence: CASSFNSENQPQHF. CDR3 nucleotides: TGTGCCAGCAGTTTTAACAGCGAAAATCAGCCCCAGCATTTT.

This clonotype was recorded only once. The V and J genes are TRBV10-3 and TRBJ2-7; 10 bases map to TRBD1. Germline V gives CDR1 ENHRY, CDR2 SYGVKD. This CDR3 contains 15 residues. V shed 0 bases, J shed 5 bases, and the junction held 4 bases outside the gene matches. The CDR3 coding sequence is TGTGCCATCAGTGAGTCGGGACAGGGGCACAACGAGCAGTACTTC. Translated: CAISESGQGHNEQYF.

Many counts were recorded for this clonotype. This sequence may be a read error, since a much larger clone differs from it by one base. The gene calls are TRBV5-5 and TRBJ1-5, with a tentative D call TRBD1 (5 bases). V lost 3 bases, J lost 5 bases, and 9 bases lay in between. Germline V lookup: CDR1 SGHKS, CDR2 YYEKEE (reference sequence). The CDR3 totals 13 residues. CDR3 sequence reads: CASSYWGDQPQHF. The DNA for the CDR3 is TGTGCCAGCAGCTACTGGGGGGATCAGCCCCAGCATTTT.

The rearrangement links TRBV7-2 to TRBJ2-1; 10 bases are shared with TRBD2. V was pared by 2 bases and J by 0 bases, with 10 bases of the junction left unmatched. Germline CDR1 and CDR2: SGHTA and FQGNSA. CDR3 length: 19 residues. The CDR3 DNA reads as TGTGCCAGCAGCTTACAGGCTAGCGGGGGCGTCAGCTCCTACAATGAGCAGTTCTTC. It translates to CASSLQASGGVSSYNEQFF. Combining the CDR3 with reference TRBV7-2 and TRBJ2-1 gives the whole variable domain GAGVSQSPSNKVTEKGKDVELRCDPISGHTALYWYRQSLGQGLEFLIYFQGNSAPDKSGLPSDRFSAERTGGSVSTLTIQRTQQEDSAVYLCASSLQASGGVSSYNEQFFGPGTRLTVL.